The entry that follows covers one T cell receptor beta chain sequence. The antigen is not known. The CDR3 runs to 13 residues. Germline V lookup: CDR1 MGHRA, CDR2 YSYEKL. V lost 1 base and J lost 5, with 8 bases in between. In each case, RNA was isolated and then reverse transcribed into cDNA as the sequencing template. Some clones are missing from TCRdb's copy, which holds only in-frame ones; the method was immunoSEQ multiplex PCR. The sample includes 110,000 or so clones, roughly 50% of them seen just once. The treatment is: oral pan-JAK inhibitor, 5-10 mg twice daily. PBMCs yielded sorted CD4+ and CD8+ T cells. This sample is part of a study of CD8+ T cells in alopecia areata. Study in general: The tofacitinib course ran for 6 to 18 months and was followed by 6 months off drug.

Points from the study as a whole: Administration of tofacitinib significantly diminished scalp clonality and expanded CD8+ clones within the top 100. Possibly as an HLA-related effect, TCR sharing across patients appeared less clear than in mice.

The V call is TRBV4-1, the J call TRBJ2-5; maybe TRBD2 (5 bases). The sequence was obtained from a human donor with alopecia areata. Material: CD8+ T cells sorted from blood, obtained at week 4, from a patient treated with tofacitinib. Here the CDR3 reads CASSQGTGETQYF. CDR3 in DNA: TGCGCCAGCAGCCAAGGAACGGGGGAGACCCAGTACTTC.